The 21 T cell receptor beta chains below all came from one sample that was sequenced in a study of T cells in tumors after PD-1 blockade. TCRdb keeps only in-frame clones here, not all; method: immunoSEQ multiplex PCR. The table lists roughly 47,000 clones, 75% to 85% of them singletons. This specimen was PBMCs, taken before anti-PD-1 treatment. These receptors came from a human donor with basal cell carcinoma.

This clone was recorded once. The J gene is TRBJ2-2, the V gene TRBV7-9, with 9 nucleotides matching TRBD1. With V trimmed by 8 bases and J by 0 bases, 7 bases remained unmatched. The CDR3 is made up of 16 amino acids. From germline, CDR1 is SEHNR and CDR2 FQNEAQ (reference sequence). CDR3 amino acids: CASGRDRGSNTGELFF. The CDR3 bases are TGTGCCAGCGGCCGAGACAGGGGGTCGAACACCGGGGAGCTGTTTTTT.

The chain has TRBV4-1 and TRBJ1-2, with D unresolved. Trimming removed 1 base from V and 5 bases from J, with 17 bases in between. The CDR3 is made up of 16 amino acids. Germline-derived CDR1 and CDR2 are MGHRA and YSYEKL. The CDR3, as DNA: TGCGCCAGCAGCCAAGGTCTCCTTCGGACGGGATATGGCTACACCTTC. It is translated as CASSQGLLRTGYGYTF.

The J gene is TRBJ2-3, the V gene TRBV4-1; 13 nucleotides match TRBD2. Germline CDR1 and CDR2: MGHRA and YSYEKL. The trim removed 6 bases at V and 3 bases at J, leaving 6 bases unmatched. The CDR3 loop spans 16 amino acids. The CDR3 here is CASSSRLAGGTDTQYF. As DNA, the CDR3 is TGCGCCAGCAGTTCTAGACTAGCGGGGGGTACAGATACGCAGTATTTT.

The chain is built from TRBV28 and TRBJ2-5, with D tentatively TRBD2 (7 bases). Between the trimmed V and J ends, which lost 6 bases and 9 bases, there was a span of 32 bases. CDR1 and CDR2 (germline): MDHEN, SYDVKM. The CDR3 consists of 18 residues. CDR3 amino acids: CASSLGRLAEERRGAQYF. CDR3 DNA sequence: TGTGCCAGCAGCCTAGGCAGGCTAGCGGAGGAGCGGAGGGGGGCCCAGTACTTC.

The CDR3, as DNA: TGTGCTAGTGGTTTGCCATCTGTCACGGGGGAGCTGTTTTTT. Protein: CASGLPSVTGELFF. The rearrangement uses TRBV12-5 and TRBJ2-2; D unclear. CDR3 length: 14 residues. Trimming removed 2 bases at V and 8 bases at J, with 12 bases between. Germline lookup yields CDR1 LGHNT and CDR2 FRNRAP.

V and J are TRBV15 and TRBJ2-7, with a weak D call TRBD1 (6 bases). Trimming took off 5 bases at V and 2 bases at J, with 16 bases between the two ends. There are 15 residues in the CDR3. Germline V lookup: CDR1 LNHNV, CDR2 YYDKDF (reference sequence). The CDR3 coding sequence is TGTGCCACCAGCGGGACAAGGGACCGAACCTACGAGCAGTACTTC. Amino acids: CATSGTRDRTYEQYF. Filled out from reference TRBV15 and TRBJ2-7, the complete variable domain reads DAMVIQNPRYQVTQFGKPVTLSCSQTLNHNVMYWYQQKSSQAPKLLFHYYDKDFNNEADTPDNFQSRRPNTSFCFLDIRSPGLGDTAMYLCATSGTRDRTYEQYFGPGTRLTVT.

The V gene is TRBV18, the J gene TRBJ1-1; 8 bases are a match to TRBD1. Germline loops: CDR1 KGHSH, CDR2 LQKENI. The CDR3 runs to 15 residues. J lost 1 base, V lost 6 bases, and 7 bases had no gene match. The CDR3 DNA reads TGTGCCAGCTCCCAGGGGGCAGCCCCGAACACTGAAGCTTTCTTT. Its translation is CASSQGAAPNTEAFF.

Here the CDR3 DNA reads TGTGCTAGTGGTTTAGCGGGCCTCAATGAGCAGTTCTTC. Amino acid sequence: CASGLAGLNEQFF. V usage is TRBV12-5 and J usage is TRBJ2-1; D is perhaps TRBD2 (6 bases). The length of the CDR3 is 13 residues. V lost 3 bases and J 6 bases, leaving 9 bases between the germline ends. Per germline, CDR1 LGHNT and CDR2 FRNRAP.

V gene TRBV28 combines with J gene TRBJ2-7, with D tentatively TRBD1 (6 bases). Trimming cost V 6 bases and J 13 bases, with 22 bases left between them. The CDR3 contains 13 residues. From germline, CDR1 is MDHEN and CDR2 SYDVKM. In DNA form, the CDR3 reads TGTGCCAGCAGCCCCGGGCAGGGGTCGTTAGAATACTTC. This gives the protein CASSPGQGSLEYF.

This clone was detected once. This chain links TRBV28 with TRBJ1-1; 8 bases align to TRBD1. The CDR3 runs to 12 residues. The J segment lost 10 bases and the V segment lost 2 bases, leaving 3 bases of the junction unmatched. CDR1 and CDR2 (germline): MDHEN, SYDVKM. The CDR3 is CASSLGQGIAFF. CDR3 sequence (DNA): TGTGCCAGCAGTTTAGGACAGGGAATAGCTTTCTTT.

The genes are TRBV19 and TRBJ1-3, with TRBD1 as a possible D gene (5 bases). CDR3 length equals 14 residues. The V gene's germline CDR1 is LNHDA and CDR2 SQIVND (reference sequence). V lost 7 bases and J lost 4, with 14 bases in between. CDR3 coding DNA: TGTGCCAGTAACGGGGGGTATTCCGGAAACACCATATATTTT. Translation: CASNGGYSGNTIYF.

The CDR3 here is CSVRTSGGHTQYF. DNA of the CDR3: TGCAGCGTCCGGACTAGCGGGGGACATACGCAGTATTTT. This chain joins TRBV29-1 and TRBJ2-3, with 13 bases identical to TRBD2. The J segment lost 7 bases and the V segment lost 6 bases, leaving 4 bases of the junction unmatched. The CDR3 has 13 residues. From germline, CDR1 is SQVTM and CDR2 ANQGSEA.

This chain uses TRBV28 with TRBJ1-1; 8 bases are a match to TRBD1. V lost 4 bases, J lost 0 bases, and 1 base stayed unmatched. The CDR3 has 14 amino acids. The germline V gene has CDR1 MDHEN and CDR2 SYDVKM. CDR3 sequence reads: CASSSGQVNTEAFF. CDR3 nucleotide sequence: TGTGCCAGCAGTTCGGGACAGGTGAACACTGAAGCTTTCTTT.

CDR3 region: CASSDPGSNTGELFF. The DNA for the CDR3 is TGTGCCAGCAGTGATCCCGGTTCGAACACCGGGGAGCTGTTTTTT. This rearrangement joins TRBV6-4 to TRBJ2-2; D remains unclear. Germline CDR1 is MRHNA and CDR2 is SNTAGT. The germline V and J ends were trimmed by 3 bases and 0 bases, with 8 bases remaining between them. The CDR3 consists of 15 residues.

The rearrangement uses TRBV18 and TRBJ2-2; D call uncertain. The CDR3 consists of 15 residues. The ends were cut back, 0 bases at V and 0 bases at J, with 5 bases in the middle. Germline CDR1 KGHSH, CDR2 LQKENI. This chain's CDR3 is CASSPPTSNTGELFF. The CDR3 DNA reads as TGTGCCAGCTCACCACCGACTTCGAACACCGGGGAGCTGTTTTTT.

This clone was counted between two and nine times. CDR3: CASSVPANTGELFF. The CDR3 bases are TGTGCCAGCAGCGTGCCAGCGAACACCGGGGAGCTGTTTTTT. V is TRBV28 and J is TRBJ2-2; D call uncertain. This CDR3 contains 14 residues. Trimming pared 6 bases from V and 0 bases from J, leaving 8 bases between. Germline V lookup: CDR1 MDHEN, CDR2 SYDVKM.

This chain connects TRBV30 to TRBJ1-1; 9 bases are shared with TRBD1. With V trimmed by 2 bases and J by 11 bases, 6 bases remained unmatched. Germline CDR1 and CDR2: GTSNPN and SVGIG (reference sequence). The CDR3 sequence is 12 residues long. The CDR3 coding sequence is TGTGCCTGGAGTCATAGGACAGGGGTGGCTTTCTTT. Translating gives CAWSHRTGVAFF.

This clone was observed a handful of times. J is TRBJ1-1 and V is TRBV7-9; D is unresolved. V lost 7 bases and J lost 6, with 12 bases in between. The V gene's germline CDR1 is SEHNR and CDR2 FQNEAQ (reference sequence). This CDR3 has 12 amino acids. CDR3 bases: TGTGCCAGCACCAACTATCCGGCTGAAGCTTTCTTT. Translating gives CASTNYPAEAFF. The whole variable domain, filled in from reference TRBV7-9 and TRBJ1-1, reads DTGVSQNPRHKITKRGQNVTFRCDPISEHNRLYWYRQTLGQGPEFLTYFQNEAQLEKSRLLSDRFSAERPKGSFSTLEIQRTEQGDSAMYLCASTNYPAEAFFGQGTRLTVV.

This clone is a singleton in its sample. V gene TRBV28 combines with J gene TRBJ1-2; perhaps TRBD1 as D (5 bases). The germline CDR1 and CDR2 sequences are MDHEN and SYDVKM. There are 15 residues in the CDR3. V was clipped by 1 base and J by 2 bases, with 11 bases between them. CDR3 protein: CASSLFAGPNYGYTF. The CDR3 DNA reads as TGTGCCAGCAGTTTATTCGCAGGGCCGAACTATGGCTACACCTTC.

CDR3 nucleotide sequence: TGTGCCAGCAGCTTATCTAGCGGGCTTTCCTACGAGCAGTACTTC. Its protein is CASSLSSGLSYEQYF. The chain carries TRBV7-2 and TRBJ2-7; TRBD2 matches 8 bases. This CDR3 contains 15 residues. Germline CDR1 and CDR2: SGHTA and FQGNSA. V gave up 2 bases and J gave up 1 base; unmatched junction bases: 4.

The CDR3 loop reads CASSRGNPVYEQYF. The CDR3 DNA follows: TGTGCCAGCAGCAGGGGAAATCCCGTCTACGAGCAGTACTTC. The gene calls are TRBV2 and TRBJ2-7; D possibly corresponds to TRBD1 (6 bases). The germline V gene has CDR1 SNHLY and CDR2 FYNNEI. With 6 bases removed from V and 3 bases from J, the gap between germline ends came to 15 bases. CDR3 length: 14 amino acids.